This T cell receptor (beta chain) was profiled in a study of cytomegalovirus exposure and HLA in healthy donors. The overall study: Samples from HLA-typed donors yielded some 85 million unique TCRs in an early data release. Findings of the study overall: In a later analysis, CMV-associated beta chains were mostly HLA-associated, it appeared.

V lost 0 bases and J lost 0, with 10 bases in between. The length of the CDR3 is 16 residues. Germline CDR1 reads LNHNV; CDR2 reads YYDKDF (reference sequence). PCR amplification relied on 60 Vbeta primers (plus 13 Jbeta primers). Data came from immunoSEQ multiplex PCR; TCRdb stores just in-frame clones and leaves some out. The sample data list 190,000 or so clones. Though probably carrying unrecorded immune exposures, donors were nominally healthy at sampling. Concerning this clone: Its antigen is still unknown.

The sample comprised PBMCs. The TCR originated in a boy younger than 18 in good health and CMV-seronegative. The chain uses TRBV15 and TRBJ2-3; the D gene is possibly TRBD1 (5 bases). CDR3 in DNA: TGTGCCACCAGCAGAGATGTACAGGTTAGCACAGATACGCAGTATTTT. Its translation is CATSRDVQVSTDTQYF.